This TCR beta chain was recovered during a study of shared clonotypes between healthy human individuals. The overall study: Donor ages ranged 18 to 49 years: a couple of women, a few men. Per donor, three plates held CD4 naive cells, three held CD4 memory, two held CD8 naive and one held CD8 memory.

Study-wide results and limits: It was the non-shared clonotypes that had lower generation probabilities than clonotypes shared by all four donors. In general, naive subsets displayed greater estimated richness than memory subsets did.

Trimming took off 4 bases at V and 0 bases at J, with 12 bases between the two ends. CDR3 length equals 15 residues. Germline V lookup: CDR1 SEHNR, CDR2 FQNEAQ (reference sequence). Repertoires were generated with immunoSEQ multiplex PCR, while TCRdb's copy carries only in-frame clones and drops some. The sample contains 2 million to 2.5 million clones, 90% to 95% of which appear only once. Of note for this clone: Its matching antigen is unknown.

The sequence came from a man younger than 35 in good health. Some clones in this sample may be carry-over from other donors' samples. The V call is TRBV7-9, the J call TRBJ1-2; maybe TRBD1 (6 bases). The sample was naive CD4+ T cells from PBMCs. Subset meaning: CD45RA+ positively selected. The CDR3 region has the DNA TGTGCCAGCAGCTCGGGGGGCCAAGCTAACTATGGCTACACCTTC. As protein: CASSSGGQANYGYTF.